This T cell receptor (beta chain) was found in a study of Ad26.COV2.S vaccination and SARS-CoV-2 variants. Study details: Trial arm assignment for the donor was COV1001 Ad26.COV2.S. Administration of Ad26.COV2.S was intramuscular, either once or twice 56 days apart.

Comments on this clone: The antigen is unknown.

Produced via immunoSEQ multiplex PCR; TCRdb's table is partial and in-frame only. The sample consists of over 200,000 clones, 85% to 90% of them appearing once. The treatment: 19 received Ad26.COV2.S at low or high dose, single or two shots; 5 received placebo; per-sample allocation not given. Samples analyzed were those drawn on day 63 after the first vaccine or placebo injection. Findings and caveats of the study: From the TCR breadth and depth analyses, total T cell responses may have been underestimated. Placebo recipients showed lower spike-specific TCR breadth than vaccinees.

The source was peripheral blood, collected in a trial of Ad26.COV2.S vaccine versus placebo. The TCR was taken from a person between 18 and 65 years old who received the Ad26.COV2.S COVID-19 vaccine or a placebo.

This CDR3 reads CASTGTATNEKLFF. The CDR3 coding sequence is TGTGCCAGTACCGGCACTGCAACTAATGAAAAACTGTTTTTT. The chain combines TRBV19 with TRBJ1-4; D is undetermined. Trimming took 7 bases from V and 0 from J, leaving 9 bases between them. CDR3 size: 14 residues. In germline, CDR1 is LNHDA, CDR2 SQIVND (reference sequence).